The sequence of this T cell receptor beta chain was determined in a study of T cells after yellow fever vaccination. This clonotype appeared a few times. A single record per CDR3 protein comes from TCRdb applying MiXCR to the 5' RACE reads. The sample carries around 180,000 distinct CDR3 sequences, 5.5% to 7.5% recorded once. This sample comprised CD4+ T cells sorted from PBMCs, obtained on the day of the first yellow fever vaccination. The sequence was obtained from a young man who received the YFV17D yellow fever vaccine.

CDR3 sequence: CATSDFTKGSEQFF. DNA of the CDR3: TGTGCCACCAGTGATTTCACGAAGGGTAGTGAGCAGTTCTTC. The genes are TRBV24-1 and TRBJ2-1; no firm D call. CDR1 KGHDR and CDR2 SFDVKD come from the germline V gene. The V gene lost 1 base and the J gene lost 9 bases, with 12 bases spanning the gap. The CDR3 extends over 14 amino acids.